The rows below give T cell receptor beta chains drawn from one sample of a study of blood T cell repertoires in COVID-19. Produced via immunoSEQ multiplex PCR; TCRdb's table is partial and in-frame only. Among 90,000 or so clones listed, roughly nine tenths were seen once. Sequencing used peripheral blood. These receptors all stem from a man in his 60s with COVID-19, enrolled during active disease. Both conserved end residues are part of each CDR3. D genes are given only for firm matches. Clone sizes are given selectively: once, few, many, or a class where the clone is expanded.

J: TRBJ2-7
size: -
V: TRBV25-1
D: TRBD2
DNA: TGTGCCAGCAGTGGGACTAGCGGAAGCTACGAGCAGTACTTC
CDR3: CASSGTSGSYEQYF

J: TRBJ1-1
size: -
V: TRBV10-3
D: -
DNA: TGTGCCATCAGTGATTACAACGAAGCTTTCTTT
CDR3: CAISDYNEAFF

J: TRBJ1-1
size: -
V: TRBV30
D: -
DNA: TGTGCCTGGGAGACAAGAGGGACTGAAGCTTTCTTT
CDR3: CAWETRGTEAFF

J: TRBJ1-1
size: -
V: TRBV5-1
D: TRBD1
DNA: TGCGCCAGCAGGCGACAGGGGTTGAGTGTGAACACTGAAGCTTTCTTT
CDR3: CASRRQGLSVNTEAFF

J: TRBJ2-2
size: -
V: TRBV5-4
D: TRBD2
DNA: TGTGCCAGCAGCCCCGGGACTAGCGGACCGAACACCGGGGAGCTGTTTTTT
CDR3: CASSPGTSGPNTGELFF

J: TRBJ2-2
size: -
V: TRBV5-1
D: TRBD1
DNA: TGCGCCAGCAGCCTAGCCGGGACAGGGTGGTACGGGGAGCTGTTTTTT
CDR3: CASSLAGTGWYGELFF

J: TRBJ2-1
size: -
V: TRBV3-1/TRBV3-2
D: TRBD2
DNA: TGTGCCAGCAGCCAAGGGTCCGGGGGTGGGAGGGCCAGCAATGAGCAGTTCTTC
CDR3: CASSQGSGGGRASNEQFF

J: TRBJ1-1
size: -
V: TRBV5-1
D: -
DNA: TGCGCCAGCAGCTTTGGGCCAGGGCCGAACACTGAAGCTTTCTTT
CDR3: CASSFGPGPNTEAFF

J: TRBJ1-1
size: -
V: TRBV19
D: -
DNA: TGTGCCAGTAGACCCTCAGGAAGAGACACTGAAGCTTTCTTT
CDR3: CASRPSGRDTEAFF

J: TRBJ2-7
size: few
V: TRBV11-3
D: -
DNA: TGTGCCAGCAGCCCGTACGACAGGCCCTACGAGCAGTACTTC
CDR3: CASSPYDRPYEQYF

J: TRBJ1-5
size: -
V: TRBV4-1
D: TRBD1
DNA: TGCGCCAGCAGCCGGAGAGGGGGCGGGAATCAGCCCCAGCATTTT
CDR3: CASSRRGGGNQPQHF

J: TRBJ2-2
size: -
V: TRBV7-3
D: TRBD1
DNA: TGTGCCAGCAGCTTGGGACAGGAGGGCGGGGAGCTGTTTTTT
CDR3: CASSLGQEGGELFF

J: TRBJ1-1
size: -
V: TRBV29-1
D: -
DNA: TGCAGCGTTGAGGGGCTATTGAACACTGAAGCTTTCTTT
CDR3: CSVEGLLNTEAFF

J: TRBJ2-1
size: -
V: TRBV11-2
D: TRBD1
DNA: TGTGCCAGCAGCTCTCAAAGGCGGACAGGGGGCATGTATGAGCAGTTCTTC
CDR3: CASSSQRRTGGMYEQFF

J: TRBJ1-1
size: -
V: TRBV5-4
D: -
DNA: TGTGCCAGCAGCTTGGCCGAGGAGGCTTTCTTT
CDR3: CASSLAEEAFF

J: TRBJ1-4
size: -
V: TRBV25-1
D: -
DNA: TGTGCCAGCAGTGAATTTCGGCAGGATTATGAAAAACTGTTTTTT
CDR3: CASSEFRQDYEKLFF

J: TRBJ2-1
size: -
V: TRBV11-3
D: -
DNA: TGTGCCAGCAGCTTAGATGCCGGGTACAATGAGCAGTTCTTC
CDR3: CASSLDAGYNEQFF

J: TRBJ1-1
size: -
V: TRBV7-3
D: -
DNA: TGTGCCAGCAGCTTCACCTCCGAAGGGAGCACTGAAGCTTTCTTT
CDR3: CASSFTSEGSTEAFF

J: TRBJ1-3
size: -
V: TRBV6-5
D: TRBD1
DNA: TGTGCCAGCAGAAAACAGGGGGGCGTCGGAAACACCATATATTTT
CDR3: CASRKQGGVGNTIYF

J: TRBJ2-7
size: -
V: TRBV19
D: -
DNA: TGTGCCAGTAGCCAGACAGGCAACTCCTACGAGCAGTACTTC
CDR3: CASSQTGNSYEQYF

J: TRBJ1-1
size: -
V: TRBV19
D: -
DNA: TGTGCCAGTAGTATGGGGCAGCGGGGACGAAGTGACACTGAAGCTTTCTTT
CDR3: CASSMGQRGRSDTEAFF

J: TRBJ2-5
size: once
V: TRBV27
D: -
DNA: TGTGCCAGCAGTTTATCAGGGGGAGAGACCCAGTACTTC
CDR3: CASSLSGGETQYF

J: TRBJ2-7
size: -
V: TRBV27
D: -
DNA: TGTGCCAGCAGGCCAGACAGCCTTCTATTATACGAGCAGTACTTC
CDR3: CASRPDSLLLYEQYF

J: TRBJ1-5
size: -
V: TRBV5-6
D: -
DNA: TGTGCCAGCAGCCACCGGGGAGCGGACAGCTCCAATCAGCCCCAGCATTTT
CDR3: CASSHRGADSSNQPQHF

J: TRBJ1-2
size: -
V: TRBV15
D: -
DNA: TGTGCCACCAGCAGAGATCTCAGGAATCCCTATGGCTACACCTTC
CDR3: CATSRDLRNPYGYTF

J: TRBJ1-2
size: -
V: TRBV28
D: -
DNA: TGTGCCAGCAGCCAGAATCCACAGGGAACCTATGGCTACACCTTC
CDR3: CASSQNPQGTYGYTF

J: TRBJ1-5
size: -
V: TRBV28
D: TRBD1
DNA: TGTGCCAGCAGCGCGACAGGGATCTATCAGCCCCAGCATTTT
CDR3: CASSATGIYQPQHF

J: TRBJ2-7
size: -
V: TRBV7-2
D: TRBD2
DNA: TGTGCCAGCAGCTTATCTGGCGGAAGCGGGACTTTCTCCCTCGAGCAGTACTTC
CDR3: CASSLSGGSGTFSLEQYF

J: TRBJ2-1
size: -
V: TRBV27
D: TRBD2
DNA: TGTGCCAGCAGTGCCCGGACTAGCGGAAGGGGTGAGCAGTTCTTC
CDR3: CASSARTSGRGEQFF

J: TRBJ2-1
size: -
V: TRBV28
D: TRBD1
DNA: TGTGCCAGCAGCCCGGGACAGGGGACGGATGAGCAGTTCTTC
CDR3: CASSPGQGTDEQFF

J: TRBJ2-1
size: -
V: TRBV28
D: TRBD2
DNA: TGTGCCAGCAGTTTAGTCCCGGGACTAGCGGGTGAGCAGTTCTTC
CDR3: CASSLVPGLAGEQFF

J: TRBJ2-5
size: -
V: TRBV5-1
D: -
DNA: TGCGCCAGCAGCTTCTTCGCGCAGGGCGGTGGAGAGACCCAGTACTTC
CDR3: CASSFFAQGGGETQYF

J: TRBJ1-1
size: -
V: TRBV25-1
D: -
DNA: TGTGCCAGCACCTGGGGGGGCGAAGCTTTCTTT
CDR3: CASTWGGEAFF

J: TRBJ2-1
size: -
V: TRBV3-1/TRBV3-2
D: -
DNA: TGTGCCAGCAGCCGAGCGGGCAGCTCCTACAATGAGCAGTTCTTC
CDR3: CASSRAGSSYNEQFF

J: TRBJ1-5
size: -
V: TRBV12-5
D: -
DNA: TGTGCTAGTGGTTTGGCGGCGAGGGGGAATCAGCCCCAGCATTTT
CDR3: CASGLAARGNQPQHF

J: TRBJ2-5
size: -
V: TRBV5-1
D: -
DNA: TGCGCCAGCAGCCCTTACGGACACCTCCAAGAGACCCAGTACTTC
CDR3: CASSPYGHLQETQYF

J: TRBJ2-1
size: once
V: TRBV13
D: TRBD1
DNA: TGTGCCAGCAGCTTAATGACAGGGGGCTACAATGAGCAGTTCTTC
CDR3: CASSLMTGGYNEQFF

J: TRBJ1-5
size: -
V: TRBV7-3
D: -
DNA: TGTGCCAGCAGCCCCTATGAGATCGCGTATAGCAATCAGCCCCAGCATTTT
CDR3: CASSPYEIAYSNQPQHF

J: TRBJ2-2
size: -
V: TRBV11-2
D: TRBD2
DNA: TGTGCCAGCAGCAAGGGACTAGGAGGGGAGCTGTTTTTT
CDR3: CASSKGLGGELFF

J: TRBJ2-5
size: -
V: TRBV19
D: -
DNA: TGTGCCAGTACACCGGGGGACGAGGAGACCCAGTACTTC
CDR3: CASTPGDEETQYF

J: TRBJ1-2
size: once
V: TRBV12-3/TRBV12-4
D: -
DNA: TGTGCCAGCAGTTTGACGGGCTATGGCTACACCTTC
CDR3: CASSLTGYGYTF

J: TRBJ2-3
size: -
V: TRBV7-3
D: TRBD1
DNA: TGTGCCAGCAGTCAGGGGGCCTCAGATACGCAGTATTTT
CDR3: CASSQGASDTQYF

J: TRBJ1-3
size: -
V: TRBV6-5
D: -
DNA: TGTGCCAGCAGTTATAGGGAGAGCTCTGGAAACACCATATATTTT
CDR3: CASSYRESSGNTIYF